This is a list of T cell receptor beta chains from one sample in a study of cytomegalovirus exposure and HLA in healthy donors. Sequencing used immunoSEQ multiplex PCR; TCRdb keeps in-frame clones, though not all of them. The repertoire holds about 120,000 clones, with roughly 80% as singletons. The sequenced sample was PBMCs. Every receptor here comes from a man aged 25 to 45 in good health and CMV-seronegative. CDR3s include the opening cysteine and the closing phenylalanine or tryptophan. The D gene is left open where the match is weak. Size values are once, few and many counts, or a class for expanded clones, and some rows have none.

>TRBJ2-7|TRBV27|-|-
TGTGCCAGCAGTTTACGGCAGGGGGGCAACGAGCAGTACTTC
CASSLRQGGNEQYF
>TRBJ2-2|TRBV6-1|-|-
TGTGCCAGCAGTGAAAAGTTCGGGACCGGGGAGCTGTTTTTT
CASSEKFGTGELFF
>TRBJ2-7|TRBV7-6|-|TRBD2
TGTGCCAGCATAATGGGGGGGAACCACTACGAGCAGTACTTC
CASIMGGNHYEQYF
>TRBJ1-1|TRBV5-1|-|TRBD1
TGCGCCAGCAGCGCCATCCGGGACAGCAGCATGAACACTGAAGCTTTCTTT
CASSAIRDSSMNTEAFF
>TRBJ2-7|TRBV2|once|-
TGTGCGAGCAAGGCAGGCAGCCCCTACGAGCAGTACTTC
CASKAGSPYEQYF
>TRBJ2-7|TRBV5-1|-|TRBD2
TGCGCCAGCGGGGAGGGCGATTTGAGCTCCTACGAGCAGTACTTC
CASGEGDLSSYEQYF
>TRBJ2-5|TRBV7-6|few|TRBD2
TGTGCCAGCAGCTTAGCGCTTACTAGCGGGGGGTACCAAGAGACCCAGTACTTC
CASSLALTSGGYQETQYF
>TRBJ1-3|TRBV30|-|TRBD1
TGTGCCTGGGACAGGGGGCTCGGAAACACCATATATTTT
CAWDRGLGNTIYF
>TRBJ1-2|TRBV28|-|TRBD1
TGTGCCAGCAGTCATACAGGGGGACGGGGCTACACCTTC
CASSHTGGRGYTF
>TRBJ1-1|TRBV13|-|-
TGTGCCAGCAGCCCCTCGGGGGGGTTGAGCACTGAAGCTTTCTTT
CASSPSGGLSTEAFF
>TRBJ2-6|TRBV5-1|-|-
TGCGCCAGCAGCTTGGGGTCTCTAGAGGCCAACGTCCTGACTTTC
CASSLGSLEANVLTF
>TRBJ2-2|TRBV6-6|-|TRBD1
TGTGCCAGCAGACGCGGGACAGGGGACACCGGGGAGCTGTTTTTT
CASRRGTGDTGELFF
>TRBJ1-2|TRBV7-2|-|-
TGTGCCAGCAGCCCCTTTTTGGGCACCAACTATGGCTACACCTTC
CASSPFLGTNYGYTF
>TRBJ1-1|TRBV4-3|-|TRBD1
TGCGCCAGCAGCCAAGATTTAAGACAGGGGGGCGGTGAAGCTTTCTTT
CASSQDLRQGGGEAFF
>TRBJ1-1|TRBV6-5|-|TRBD1
TGTGCCAGCCGTAGAACAGGGGAGAACACTGAAGCTTTCTTT
CASRRTGENTEAFF
>TRBJ2-7|TRBV6-5|-|-
TGTGCCAGCAGAGATACAGGGACGACCTACGAGCAGTACTTC
CASRDTGTTYEQYF
>TRBJ1-6|TRBV18|-|-
TGTGCCAGCTCACCACTTGGACCCCAGGGGCGAAACAATTCACCCCTCCACTTT
CASSPLGPQGRNNSPLHF
>TRBJ2-1|TRBV19|-|-
TGTGCCAGTAGTCCCAGGGACTTGGGGAATGAGCAGTTCTTC
CASSPRDLGNEQFF
>TRBJ1-3|TRBV6-6|-|TRBD1
TGTGCCACCCTGGCCCCGGGACAGCTTGGAAACACCATATATTTT
CATLAPGQLGNTIYF
>TRBJ1-1|TRBV4-3|-|TRBD1
TGCGCCAGCAGCCAATTGACAGGGGGCGGCACTGAAGCTTTCTTT
CASSQLTGGGTEAFF
>TRBJ2-7|TRBV5-4|-|-
TGTGCCAGCAGCTCCTTCGCAGACACCCCCTACGAGCAGTACTTC
CASSSFADTPYEQYF
>TRBJ1-1|TRBV10-3|-|-
TGTGCCATCAGACGGCCTACGACAGCGAACACTGAAGCTTTCTTT
CAIRRPTTANTEAFF
>TRBJ1-1|TRBV5-1|-|TRBD1
TGCGCCAGCAGCCCCGGACCGACAGGGAGGCCCCTTTGGAACACTGAAGCTTTCTTT
CASSPGPTGRPLWNTEAFF
>TRBJ1-2|TRBV7-2|-|-
TGTGCCAGCAGCTTAGCCCCGCAAGCCGGCTACACCTTC
CASSLAPQAGYTF
>TRBJ1-2|TRBV28|-|-
TGTGCCAGCAGTTTTTCCGGGAAAAATAGCTATGGCTACACCTTC
CASSFSGKNSYGYTF
>TRBJ2-5|TRBV27|-|TRBD1
TGTGCCAGCAGTCCCTGGACAGGGTCTGAGACCCAGTACTTC
CASSPWTGSETQYF
>TRBJ2-2|TRBV5-1|-|-
TGCGCCAGCGGGGACATCTGGGCCGGGGAGCTGTTTTTT
CASGDIWAGELFF
>TRBJ1-4|TRBV5-8|-|-
TGTGCCAGCAGCCGCAGGAAGGCGACTAATGAAAAACTGTTTTTT
CASSRRKATNEKLFF
>TRBJ1-2|TRBV6-4|-|-
TGTGCCAGCAGTGACTCGCGGTGGCGGGGCAACTATGGCTACACCTTC
CASSDSRWRGNYGYTF